Ten or more counts support the clone carrying this T cell receptor beta chain. The record originates from a study of blood T cell repertoires in COVID-19. At the level of the study: Acute and convalescent COVID-19 specimens originated in the United States, Italy and Spain. Sample material is recorded as cDNA or gDNA derived from T cells, B-cell-depleted T cells, or PBMCs.

Authors' processing steps: Reference gene primer amplification gave estimated nucleated cell counts. The protocol was immunoSEQ multiplex PCR, while the TCRdb copy is restricted to in-frame clones and leaves out a portion. V and J calls and clone size are as listed in that table; D and trimming were resolved from the DNA. Of about 140,000 clones in the sample, around three quarters were seen once. The V gene's germline CDR1 is LGHNA and CDR2 YNFKEQ. Trimming cost V 4 bases and J 6 bases, with 19 bases left between them. The CDR3 length is 15 residues. The sequenced sample consisted of peripheral blood. This receptor was taken from an older man with acute or convalescent COVID-19. The chain uses TRBV4-2 and TRBJ2-7, with a possible D match to TRBD1 (5 bases). CDR3 sequence reads: CASSPNVGASGEQYF. As DNA, the CDR3 is TGTGCCAGCAGCCCGAACGTTGGGGCCTCCGGCGAGCAGTACTTC.